This T cell receptor (beta chain) was sequenced during a study of cytomegalovirus exposure and HLA in healthy donors (dated by TCRdb to between 2016 and 2019). Turning to the overall study: In an earlier analysis of 587 of the donors, 276 Gb of sequence data and approximately 100 million unique TCR beta sequences from roughly 180 million T cells were reported. Roughly 300 gigabases of sequencing data and approximately 92 million unique TCR sequences made up an early release that covered roughly 670 HLA-typed donors. Of the approximately 400 genotyped donors, approximately 83% fell in the genetic ancestry cluster associated with self-reported Caucasian donors. The aim of the study was to test whether cataloging public T cell receptors could identify signatures of past pathogen exposure. Using immunosequencing, the study profiled T cell repertoires from some 670 subjects and related those repertoires to cytomegalovirus serostatus. In addition to the first cohort of about 650 subjects, a separate validation cohort of 130 or so different subjects was used. The study combined high-throughput TCR immunosequencing, statistical association of individual TCRs with disease status, and machine learning to predict cytomegalovirus infection status. A later analysis re-analyzed previously published TCR beta repertoires from approximately 700 donors and added high-resolution HLA genotyping to study TCR occurrence patterns. The later analysis used no new phenotypic data to find candidate immune exposures, relying instead on TCR beta sequences and their occurrence across donors. An earlier analysis of several hundred of the donors applied high-throughput TCR beta sequencing to assess whether each TCR beta V gene segment acted as functional or pseudogenic. Donor age, sex, ethnicity and CMV serostatus were compiled alongside the repertoire data. A later genetic analysis used genome-wide SNP genotypes for about 55% of the 666 donors, treating that subset as a discovery cohort. All discovery cohort repertoires had been generated on a single sequencing platform. Both class I and class II loci were covered by HLA typing, at four-digit resolution. The number of typed donors differed by locus: roughly 629-640 for A, B, C, DRB1 and DQB1; approximately 540 for DQA1; 606 for DPA1; and around 450 for DPB1. Roughly 5 DR-DQ haplotypes were handled as single units for association and clustering, since linkage in the cohort was strong. Across some 400 genotyped donors of the cohort, an average of roughly 200,000 unique TCR beta nucleotide sequences per donor were sequenced, and 15% to 20% of those sequences were non-productive. Overall results and qualifications from the work: In a later genetic analysis, fewer N-insertions in productive TCRs were reported among donors in an Asian-associated ancestry cluster than the approximately 710-donor mean. In this cohort, only TCR beta chains were sequenced, and detectable features were limited by the absence of alpha or paired-chain data. In a later analysis, TCR association rates were found to vary across HLA loci, with the most associated TCRs seen for DRB1 alleles and the fewest for HLA-C alleles. The study listed around 160 TCR beta chains as associated with cytomegalovirus. A further reported finding was that TCR beta sequences accurately predicted the HLA-A and HLA-B alleles for most subjects in the first cohort. The only immune exposure information available for the cohort was CMV serostatus. Correlated functional status among segregating V segments might be attributable to linkage disequilibrium, but an unknown experimental factor could not be ruled out. The presence/absence analyses assumed that sequencing depth was roughly uniform across donors, and that assumption may not be true. Assigning TCR associations to individual alleles was difficult when HLA alleles, especially DR and DQ, strongly co-occurred. Several of the top co-occurrence clusters appeared to be linked to parvovirus B19, influenza, CMV and Epstein-Barr virus, according to a later analysis. In an earlier analysis of around 500 of the donors, most TCR beta V segments appeared in productive rearrangements about 87% or about 30% of the time, broadly matching IMGT annotations. The authors suggested that the approach could potentially be extended to other disease states and immunological phenotypes. The 87-base-pair reads could not distinguish some IMGT-functional V segments, including TRBV6-2 and TRBV6-3, so those segments were excluded. Because counts were too low, about 18 rarely observed V segments, including chromosome 9 orphons, were excluded from the earlier analysis of some 590 of the donors. Most TCR sequences were seen in very few donors, while some public TCRs were found in many individuals. A later genetic analysis associated a missense DCLRE1C variant with V-gene and J-gene trimming of TCR beta chains, and an independent cohort replicated the association. According to a later analysis, most CMV-associated TCR beta chains appeared to be HLA-restricted, and the HLA associations seemed to be driven largely by CMV exposure. A cluster of highly shared sequence variants was judged likely to be a technical artifact of the sequencing pipeline. Because some donors lacked HLA typing at each locus, the association tests relied only on the typed subset. In both the original and validation cohorts, the classifier was reported to diagnose cytomegalovirus status with high specificity and sensitivity. A later analysis found that HLA-associated TCR beta chains were more clonally expanded and had lower generation probabilities than equally common non-associated chains. A few of the identified cytomegalovirus-associated TCR beta chains were confirmed in vitro to be specific for cytomegalovirus antigens. A later analysis associated about 16,000 TCR beta sequences with specific HLA alleles at a false discovery rate of 0.05.

This clone has only one observation. Its antigen is not yet known. No qualities accompany the bases; no much larger clone lies one base away. Counted from cysteine to phenylalanine, this CDR3 has 14 amino acids. Here the CDR3 DNA is all that survives: 42 bases in frame from base 1. V trim: 4 bases; J trim: 2 bases; unmatched bases: 6. The germline V gene encodes CDR1 GTSNPN and CDR2 SVGIG (reference sequence). The cohort comprised fewer than 700 healthy bone marrow donors. At the time of sampling, every cohort member was nominally healthy, though immune exposures that went unrecorded were likely present. The donor was CMV seronegative and belonged to the group of more than 300 seronegative cohort members. A peripheral blood sample was collected from each donor, and TCR beta sequencing was performed on peripheral blood mononuclear cells. Genomic DNA was extracted from the blood cell samples with the Qiagen DNeasy Blood Extraction Kit.

The method behind the library was the immunoSEQ multiplex PCR assay. For the multiplex PCR, a mixture combining 60 forward primers for TCR Vbeta segments and 13 reverse primers for TCR Jbeta segments was used. A multiplex PCR assay on genomic DNA amplified the CDR3 region of rearranged TCR beta genes. On the Illumina HiSeq System, the amplified TCR beta libraries were sequenced as 87-base-pair reads. The original methods were these. Across the 600 to 700 repertoires, a later analysis counted some 81 million unique TCR beta chains, 9 million to 14 million of which were shared by at least two donors. To remove PCR and sequencing errors, raw reads were error-corrected and collapsed into unique sequences using a nearest-neighbor algorithm that merged closely related sequences. Alignment of CDR3 sequences to IMGT reference sequences was used to assign V, D and J gene segments. Each retained sequence needed at least a six-nucleotide match to both a V gene segment and a J gene segment. A rearrangement was called productive if the CDR3 had no stop codons and remained in frame with V and J, and every other rearrangement was called non-productive. CDR3 was defined by IMGT convention, running from the second conserved V-encoded cysteine to the conserved J-encoded phenylalanine. The earlier analysis of a few hundred of the donors excluded any sequence lacking an unambiguous match to a single V gene segment. In an earlier analysis of 450 to 700 of the donors, V segments were called functional above 56.7% productive rearrangements and were called segregating when the between-donor standard deviation exceeded 5%. A statistical classification framework was built to diagnose cytomegalovirus status from the catalog of TCR beta chain sequences. In a later analysis, TCR nucleotide sequences were compared against IMGT/GENE-DB human TR gene sequences so that V and J genes could be assigned. The TCRdist pipeline was used in a later analysis to assign CDR3 sequences and most-parsimonious VDJ recombination scenarios. A later analysis defined each TCR beta chain by its CDR3 amino acid sequence plus V-gene family, and excluded reads lacking a unique V-gene family. A later analysis removed 450 to 600 highly shared, low-generation-probability nucleotide sequences to deal with suspected cross-contamination and a sequencing artifact. A later analysis calculated a clonal expansion index for each public chain from normalized within-repertoire ranks of inferred template counts. A later analysis computed generation probabilities with a VDJ recombination model fitted to out-of-frame rearrangements, and checked the results against IGoR. A later analysis scored TCR-TCR, TCR-HLA and TCR-CMV co-occurrence with hypergeometric tests, applying a repertoire-size bias correction to TCR pairs. To estimate false discovery rates, a later analysis permuted the HLA or CMV assignments 20 times. A later analysis grouped co-occurring TCRs with DBSCAN, adding TCRdist sequence similarity when clustering within HLA-allele-positive subsets. For co-occurrence clustering, repertoires with fewer than 30,000 or more than 120,000 public chains were excluded, along with five or six repertoires with anomalous nucleotide sharing. As stored in TCRdb, this immuneACCESS dataset retains in-frame rearrangements with V and J assigned. A fraction of the clones does not appear; measured against another copy, unresolved V genes explain less than half of the discrepancy, and the remainder lacks a known reason. From that table come the V and J calls and clone size; the DNA was used to work out D and trimming. The sample table contains 99,000 or so clones; only one count was recorded for about 81% of them. The ten largest clonotypes hold 2% to 2.5% of the sample.

Sequences were obtained from PBMCs. The source is a man aged 30-40 years in good health and CMV-seronegative. The V and J genes are TRBV30 and TRBJ1-1, with 8 central nucleotides matching TRBD1. The CDR3 here reads CAWTAGGANTEAFF. Here is the DNA: TGTGCCTGGACGGCAGGGGGCGCTAACACTGAAGCTTTCTTT.